This record covers a single TCR beta chain. The sample comes from a study of blood T cell repertoires in COVID-19. Study background: COVID-19 samples from acute and convalescent phases originated in the United States, Italy and Spain. T cells, B-cell-depleted T cells, or PBMCs supplied cDNA or gDNA.

As originally analysed: Counts of nucleated cells, estimated from reference gene primer amplification, were obtained. Data came from immunoSEQ multiplex PCR; TCRdb stores just in-frame clones and leaves some out. That table gives V, J and clone size, and the DNA gave D and trimming. The profile shows about 55,000 clones, about nine tenths of them singletons. Germline CDR1 SGHRS, CDR2 YFSETQ. This CDR3 is 15 amino acids long. Unmatched junction bases numbered 5, after V lost 6 bases and J lost 0 bases. The sequence was collected from a human donor with active COVID-19. The donor label of this sample is uncertain. V and J are TRBV5-1 and TRBJ2-1, with TRBD2 matching over 8 bases. The specimen was peripheral blood. The chain's CDR3 is CASTGGLSSYNEQFF. In nucleotides, the CDR3 is TGCGCCAGCACGGGGGGGCTTAGCTCCTACAATGAGCAGTTCTTC.